This T cell receptor (beta chain) was sequenced for a study of cytomegalovirus exposure and HLA in healthy donors. The study, taken as a whole, reports: For presence/absence analyses, sequencing depth was assumed to be roughly uniform across donors. A missense DCLRE1C variant was associated with V- and J-gene trimming of TCR beta chains in a later analysis, and an independent cohort replicated the association.

CDR1 is MGHDK and CDR2 is SYGVNS in the germline V gene. V gave up 3 bases and J gave up 0 bases, with 14 bases separating them. This CDR3 contains 16 residues. Researchers ran the PCR with 60 Vbeta and 13 Jbeta primers. The method was immunoSEQ multiplex PCR; TCRdb's version includes in-frame clones alone and lacks a portion of them. In the table there are 150,000 or so clones, 65% to 75% of which are singletons. On this clone: The antigen is not known.

Investigators did not record CMV serostatus for this donor. This clonotype was sampled from a human donor in good health. Material for sequencing was PBMCs. The V call is TRBV25-1, the J call TRBJ1-2; D is unresolved. The CDR3 DNA sequence: TGTGCCAGCAGTGATATGCGAGATTTGACTAACTATGGCTACACCTTC. Translation gives CASSDMRDLTNYGYTF.